Below, 15 T cell receptor beta chains from the same sample are listed, as sequenced in a study of CD8+CD57+ T cells in acquired aplastic anemia. Genomic DNA, serving as template, underwent TCR beta VDJ and CDR3 profiling. TCRdb reprocessed the reads via MiXCR and lists one record per CDR3 protein. The sample has approximately 160,000 distinct CDR3 sequences; around 45% are singletons. The specimen sequenced was sorted CD4+, CD8+, or CD8+CD57+ T cells (not recorded which) from PBMCs. The receptors here all came from a human donor in good health.

In its sample, this clonotype was seen many times. The chain uses TRBV20-1 and TRBJ1-6, with 7 positions matching TRBD1. This CDR3 has 13 amino acids. V lost 3 bases and J lost 9; bases outside the gene matches: 5. Germline loops: CDR1 DFQATT, CDR2 SNEGSKA (reference sequence). CDR3 DNA: TGCAGTGCTAGGAGGGGGCAGGGTTCACCCCTCCACTTT. The encoded protein is CSARRGQGSPLHF.

This chain joins TRBV19 and TRBJ1-1; D is unclear. The CDR3 loop spans 13 amino acids. The germline CDR1 and CDR2 sequences are LNHDA and SQIVND (reference sequence). Deletions cut 5 bases from V and 1 base from J, with 8 bases between. CDR3: CASSATANTEAFF. CDR3 sequence (DNA): TGTGCCAGTAGTGCCACAGCGAACACTGAAGCTTTCTTT.

Details on this clonotype: Given the absence of the conserved phenylalanine or tryptophan at the CDR3 end, a read error is likely. The V gene is TRBV5-6, the J gene TRBJ1-6; 7 positions agree with TRBD1. There are 15 residues in the CDR3. Germline V gene sequence: CDR1 SGHDT, CDR2 YYEEEE. CDR3 DNA sequence: TGTGCCAGCAGCCCGGGACAGTACTATAATTCACCTCTCCACTCT. Translating it yields CASSPGQYYNSPLHS.

V usage is TRBV7-6 and J usage is TRBJ2-7; D not resolved. The V gene's germline CDR1 is SGHVS and CDR2 FNYEAQ. The CDR3 spans 14 residues. The V end lost 1 base, the J end lost 0 bases, and 7 bases lay between the germline ends. The CDR3 region is CASSLDLGSYEQYF. The CDR3, as DNA: TGTGCCAGCAGCTTAGATCTAGGCTCCTACGAGCAGTACTTC.

Comment on this clonotype: It may be a read error: a sequence one base away is much more abundant. The chain carries TRBV4-2 and TRBJ2-3; D gene ambiguous. Germline values: CDR1 LGHNA, CDR2 YNFKEQ. The CDR3 has 14 amino acids. Trimming pared 1 base from V and 7 bases from J, leaving 12 bases between. In nucleotides, the CDR3 is TGTGCCAGCAGCCAAGGTGGAATCGGATATACGCAGTATTTT. Translation: CASSQGGIGYTQYF.

This clonotype was counted a few times. The gene calls are TRBV28 and TRBJ2-7; 10 bases agree with TRBD1. The CDR3 covers 16 residues. The V and J ends lost 3 bases and 4 bases, in that order; junction bases with no gene match: 9. The germline V gene encodes CDR1 MDHEN and CDR2 SYDVKM. The CDR3 region is CASSLPGQGVPYEQYF. Written as DNA, the CDR3 is TGTGCCAGCAGTTTGCCCGGACAGGGGGTCCCATACGAGCAGTACTTC.

Points on this clonotype: Since a much larger clone is just one base distant, this may be a read error. CDR3 sequence reads: CASRTVAAGTYEQYF. CDR3 in DNA: TGTGCCAGCAGAACCGTCGCGGCAGGAACCTACGAGCAGTACTTC. The J gene is TRBJ2-7, the V gene TRBV11-1; D gene unclear. CDR1 and CDR2 (germline): SGHAT, FQDESV (reference sequence). The CDR3 has 15 residues. Trimming took 6 bases from V and 2 from J, leaving 17 bases between them.

V is TRBV24-1 and J is TRBJ1-5; no clear D. Deletions cut 2 bases from V and 2 bases from J, with 6 bases between. The CDR3 is made up of 14 amino acids. Germline values: CDR1 KGHDR, CDR2 SFDVKD. The CDR3 nucleotides are TGTGCCACCAGTGATTCGGGTGGCAATCAGCCCCAGCATTTT. Its translation: CATSDSGGNQPQHF.

This clonotype was observed many times. The CDR3 DNA is TGCAGTGCTAGCGGGCAGGATGGCGGAAAACTGTTTTTT. Its protein product is CSASGQDGGKLFF. The chain combines TRBV20-1 with TRBJ1-4; unclear D gene. The ends were cut back, 3 bases at V and 10 bases at J, with 15 bases in the middle. Germline CDR1 and CDR2: DFQATT and SNEGSKA (reference sequence). CDR3 size: 13 residues.

The chain combines TRBV7-2 with TRBJ1-1; D unresolved. Trimming shortened V by 8 bases and J by 9 bases, and 19 bases separated the two germline ends. This CDR3 region has 13 residues. The germline CDR1 and CDR2 sequences are SGHTA and FQGNSA. The CDR3 region is CASAILAQSQAFF. The CDR3, as DNA: TGTGCCAGCGCAATCTTGGCCCAGAGTCAAGCTTTCTTT.

The chain recombines TRBV3-1 with TRBJ1-4; D may be TRBD1 (6 bases). Germline CDR1 and CDR2: LGHDT and YNNKEL (reference sequence). The V and J ends lost 4 bases and 8 bases respectively, with 20 bases between them. CDR3 length equals 16 residues. DNA of the CDR3: TGTGCCAGCAGCCGAGAAAACAGGGCCTACAAGGAAAAACTGTTTTTT. As protein: CASSRENRAYKEKLFF. Supplemented by reference TRBV3-1 and TRBJ1-4, the full variable domain reads DTAVSQTPKYLVTQMGNDKSIKCEQNLGHDTMYWYKQDSKKFLKIMFSYNNKELIINETVPNRFSPKSPDKAHLNLHINSLELGDSAVYFCASSRENRAYKEKLFFGSGTQLSVL.

This clonotype was seen a single time. CDR3: CASSEAGTSGELFF. The CDR3 DNA sequence: TGTGCCAGCAGTGAAGCGGGGACTAGCGGGGAGCTGTTTTTT. This chain uses TRBV2 with TRBJ2-2; TRBD2 agrees at 8 bases. Trimming took 0 bases from V and 7 from J; bases not matched to a gene: 1. The germline gives CDR1 SNHLY, CDR2 FYNNEI. There are 14 residues in the CDR3.

V gene TRBV7-3 combines with J gene TRBJ1-4; D is ambiguous. Germline values: CDR1 SGHTA, CDR2 FQGTGA. The CDR3 consists of 15 residues. Trimming took 5 bases from V and 6 from J, leaving 16 bases between them. The CDR3 DNA is TGTGCCAGCAGCCGACGGCTCCAAGTGGATGAAAAACTGTTTTTT. Translating it yields CASSRRLQVDEKLFF. The full variable domain, completed using reference TRBV7-3 and TRBJ1-4, is GAGVSQTPSNKVTEKGKYVELRCDPISGHTALYWYRQSLGQGPEFLIYFQGTGAADDSGLPNDRFFAVRPEGSVSTLKIQRTERGDSAVYLCASSRRLQVDEKLFFGSGTQLSVL.

This clonotype was seen at least ten times. The chain links TRBV7-3 to TRBJ2-7; D remains unclear. The V gene lost 2 bases and the J gene lost 3 bases, with 8 bases spanning the gap. Germline V gene sequence: CDR1 SGHTA, CDR2 FQGTGA. The CDR3 consists of 13 residues. The CDR3: CASSLGLGYEQYF. Written as DNA, the CDR3 is TGTGCCAGCAGCTTAGGATTGGGCTACGAGCAGTACTTC.

J is TRBJ2-7 and V is TRBV2; 7 bases agree with TRBD1. V shed 6 bases, J shed 0 bases, and the junction held 5 bases outside the gene matches. This CDR3 contains 14 residues. Germline-derived CDR1 and CDR2 are SNHLY and FYNNEI. This chain's CDR3 is CASRWTGTSYEQYF. CDR3 nucleotide sequence: TGTGCCAGCAGATGGACAGGCACCTCCTACGAGCAGTACTTC.